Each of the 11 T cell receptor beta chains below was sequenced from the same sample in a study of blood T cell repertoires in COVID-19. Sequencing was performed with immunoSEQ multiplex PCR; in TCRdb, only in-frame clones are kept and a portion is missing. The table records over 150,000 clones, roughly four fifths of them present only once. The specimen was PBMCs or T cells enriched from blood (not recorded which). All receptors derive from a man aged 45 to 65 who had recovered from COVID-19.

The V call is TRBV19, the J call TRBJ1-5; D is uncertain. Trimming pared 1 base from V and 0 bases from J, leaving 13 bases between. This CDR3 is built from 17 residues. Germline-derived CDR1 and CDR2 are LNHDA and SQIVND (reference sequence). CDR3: CASSIGAGRDSNQPQHF. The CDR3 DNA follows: TGTGCCAGTAGTATAGGGGCGGGGAGGGATAGCAATCAGCCCCAGCATTTT.

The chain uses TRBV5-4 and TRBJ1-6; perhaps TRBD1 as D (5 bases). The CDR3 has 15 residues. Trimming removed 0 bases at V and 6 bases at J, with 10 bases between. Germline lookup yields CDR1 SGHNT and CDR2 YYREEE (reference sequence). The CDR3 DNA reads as TGTGCCAGCAGCTTGGTTACAGGACCTAATTCACCCCTCCACTTT. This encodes CASSLVTGPNSPLHF. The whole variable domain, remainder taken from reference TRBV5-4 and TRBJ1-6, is ETGVTQSPTHLIKTRGQQVTLRCSSQSGHNTVSWYQQALGQGPQFIFQYYREEENGRGNFPPRFSGLQFPNYSSELNVNALELDDSALYLCASSLVTGPNSPLHFGNGTRLTVT.

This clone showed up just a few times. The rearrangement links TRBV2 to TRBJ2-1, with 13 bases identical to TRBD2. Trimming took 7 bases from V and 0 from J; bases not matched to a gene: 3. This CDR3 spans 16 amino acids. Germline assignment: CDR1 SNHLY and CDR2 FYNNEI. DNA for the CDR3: TGTGCCAGCAAGAGGACTAGCGGGAGCTCCTACAATGAGCAGTTCTTC. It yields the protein CASKRTSGSSYNEQFF.

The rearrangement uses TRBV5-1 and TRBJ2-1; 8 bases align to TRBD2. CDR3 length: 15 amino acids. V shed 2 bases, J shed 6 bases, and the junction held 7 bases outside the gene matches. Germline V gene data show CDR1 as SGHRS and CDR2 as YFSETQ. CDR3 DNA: TGCGCCAGCAGCTTCAGCGGGGGCCCTTTCAATGAGCAGTTCTTC. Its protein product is CASSFSGGPFNEQFF.

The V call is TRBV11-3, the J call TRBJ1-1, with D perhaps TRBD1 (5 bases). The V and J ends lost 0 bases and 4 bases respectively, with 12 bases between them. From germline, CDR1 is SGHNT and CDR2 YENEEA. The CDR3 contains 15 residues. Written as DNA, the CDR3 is TGTGCCAGCAGCTTAGATGGGGCTCTGGGCACTGAAGCTTTCTTT. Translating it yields CASSLDGALGTEAFF.

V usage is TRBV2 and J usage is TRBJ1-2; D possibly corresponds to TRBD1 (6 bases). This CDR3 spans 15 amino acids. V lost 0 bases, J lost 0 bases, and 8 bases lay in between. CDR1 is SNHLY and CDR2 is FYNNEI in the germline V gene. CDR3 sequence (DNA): TGTGCCAGCAGTGAAGCAGGGGGAGCTAACTATGGCTACACCTTC. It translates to CASSEAGGANYGYTF. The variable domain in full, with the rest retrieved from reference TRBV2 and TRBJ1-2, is EPEVTQTPSHQVTQMGQEVILRCVPISNHLYFYWYRQILGQKVEFLVSFYNNEISEKSEIFDDQFSVERPDGSNFTLKIRSTKLEDSAMYFCASSEAGGANYGYTFGSGTRLTVV.

DNA for the CDR3: TGTGCCAGCAGCTTAGCGTCCGGGGGTTTTGCAGATACGCAGTATTTT. Its protein product is CASSLASGGFADTQYF. This chain joins TRBV7-9 and TRBJ2-3, with a possible D match to TRBD2 (6 bases). Germline V lookup: CDR1 SEHNR, CDR2 FQNEAQ (reference sequence). Trimming pared 0 bases from V and 4 bases from J, leaving 14 bases between. The CDR3 runs 16 residues.

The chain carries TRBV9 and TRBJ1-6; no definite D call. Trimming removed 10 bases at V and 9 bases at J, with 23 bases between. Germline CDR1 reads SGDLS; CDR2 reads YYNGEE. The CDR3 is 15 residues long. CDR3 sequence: CARPPNRPEGSPLHF. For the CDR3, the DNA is TGTGCCCGACCCCCGAATCGCCCTGAGGGTTCACCCCTCCACTTT. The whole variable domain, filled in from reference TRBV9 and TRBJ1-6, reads DSGVTQTPKHLITATGQRVTLRCSPRSGDLSVYWYQQSLDQGLQFLIQYYNGEERAKGNILERFSAQQFPDLHSELNLSSLELGDSALYFCARPPNRPEGSPLHFGNGTRLTVT.

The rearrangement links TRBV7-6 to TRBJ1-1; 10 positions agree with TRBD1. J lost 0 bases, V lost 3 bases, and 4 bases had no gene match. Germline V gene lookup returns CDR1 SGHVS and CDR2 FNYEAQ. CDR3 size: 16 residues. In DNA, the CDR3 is TGTGCCAGCAGCTTCGGGACAGGGGTTATGAACACTGAAGCTTTCTTT. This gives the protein CASSFGTGVMNTEAFF.

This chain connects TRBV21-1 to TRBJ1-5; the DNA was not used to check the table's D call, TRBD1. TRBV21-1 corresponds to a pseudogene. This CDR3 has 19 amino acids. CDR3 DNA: TGTGCCAGCAGCAAACCTAATAAAGCCGGACAGGGTAGCAATCAGCCCCAGCATTTT. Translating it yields CASSKPNKAGQGSNQPQHF.

The CDR3 DNA sequence: TGTGCCAGCAGCCCCCGGACTAGCGGGGAAGAGACCCAGTACTTC. Its translation: CASSPRTSGEETQYF. The rearrangement links TRBV4-2 to TRBJ2-5; 12 positions match TRBD2. This CDR3 spans 15 amino acids. V was pared by 4 bases and J by 3 bases, with 3 bases of the junction left unmatched. Germline CDR1 LGHNA, CDR2 YNFKEQ.